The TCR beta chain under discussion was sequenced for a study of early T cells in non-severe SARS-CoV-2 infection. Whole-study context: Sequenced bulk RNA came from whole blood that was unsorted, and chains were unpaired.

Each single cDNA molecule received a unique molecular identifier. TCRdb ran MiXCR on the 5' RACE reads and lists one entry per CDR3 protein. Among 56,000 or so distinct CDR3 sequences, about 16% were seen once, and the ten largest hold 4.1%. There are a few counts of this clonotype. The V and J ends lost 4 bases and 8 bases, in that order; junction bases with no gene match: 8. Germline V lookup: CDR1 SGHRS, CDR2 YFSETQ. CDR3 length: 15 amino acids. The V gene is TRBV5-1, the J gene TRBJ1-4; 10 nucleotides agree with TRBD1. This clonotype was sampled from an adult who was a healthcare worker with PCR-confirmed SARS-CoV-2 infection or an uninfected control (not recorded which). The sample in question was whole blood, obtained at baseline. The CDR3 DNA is TGCGCCAGCAGCCAGACAGGGGGCTTGAAGGAAAAACTGTTTTTT. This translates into CASSQTGGLKEKLFF.